These T cell receptor beta chains were read from a single sample in a study of cytomegalovirus exposure and HLA in healthy donors. Profiled with immunoSEQ multiplex PCR; TCRdb holds only in-frame clones, not every one. There are about 160,000 clones in the sample; just under 85% occur only once, and about 2% lies in the top ten. The specimen sequenced was PBMCs. All receptors derive from a young man in good health and CMV-seropositive. Each CDR3 is given with its conserved first and last residue. Fields, in order: D gene, V gene, J gene, clone size, CDR3 length, CDR3 protein, CDR3 DNA. D genes are given only for firm matches. Only some rows state a clone size, as once, few, many or a class for expanded clones.

d_call: TRBD1; v_call: TRBV7-3; j_call: TRBJ2-1; clone_size: few; cdr3_length: 16; cdr3_aa: CASSTSGTGTYNEQFF; cdr3_nt: TGTGCCAGCAGCACCTCCGGGACAGGGACGTACAATGAGCAGTTCTTC
d_call: -; v_call: TRBV11-2; j_call: TRBJ2-7; clone_size: once; cdr3_length: 13; cdr3_aa: CASSSRETYEQYF; cdr3_nt: TGTGCCAGCAGCTCCAGGGAAACCTACGAGCAGTACTTC
d_call: TRBD1; v_call: TRBV6-6; j_call: TRBJ1-1; clone_size: -; cdr3_length: 14; cdr3_aa: CASSRGQESTEAFF; cdr3_nt: TGTGCCAGCAGCCGAGGACAGGAAAGCACTGAAGCTTTCTTT
d_call: -; v_call: TRBV7-2; j_call: TRBJ1-2; clone_size: -; cdr3_length: 13; cdr3_aa: CASSSDRRYGYTF; cdr3_nt: TGTGCCAGCAGCTCCGACAGGAGGTATGGCTACACCTTC
d_call: -; v_call: TRBV10-1; j_call: TRBJ1-4; clone_size: -; cdr3_length: 13; cdr3_aa: CASSAQLNEKLFF; cdr3_nt: TGCGCCAGCAGTGCACAGCTTAATGAAAAACTGTTTTTT
d_call: TRBD1; v_call: TRBV7-3; j_call: TRBJ2-7; clone_size: -; cdr3_length: 15; cdr3_aa: CASSLWPGGTNEQYF; cdr3_nt: TGTGCCAGCAGCTTATGGCCAGGGGGCACTAACGAGCAGTACTTC
d_call: -; v_call: TRBV29-1; j_call: TRBJ2-7; clone_size: -; cdr3_length: 15; cdr3_aa: CSVEGRGSGDYEQYF; cdr3_nt: TGCAGCGTTGAAGGCCGCGGGTCGGGGGACTACGAGCAGTACTTC
d_call: TRBD2; v_call: TRBV18; j_call: TRBJ2-1; clone_size: -; cdr3_length: 16; cdr3_aa: CASSPRLAGGLNEQFF; cdr3_nt: TGTGCCAGCTCACCACGACTAGCGGGGGGGCTCAATGAGCAGTTCTTC
d_call: -; v_call: TRBV5-1; j_call: TRBJ2-2; clone_size: once; cdr3_length: 16; cdr3_aa: CASSSGIIQNTGELFF; cdr3_nt: TGCGCCAGCAGCTCCGGGATCATCCAGAACACCGGGGAGCTGTTTTTT
d_call: -; v_call: TRBV4-1; j_call: TRBJ1-2; clone_size: -; cdr3_length: 16; cdr3_aa: CASSPERGQGVYGYTF; cdr3_nt: TGCGCCAGCAGCCCCGAGCGGGGGCAGGGCGTGTATGGCTACACCTTC
d_call: -; v_call: TRBV5-6; j_call: TRBJ2-6; clone_size: -; cdr3_length: 15; cdr3_aa: CASSSTGSGANVLTF; cdr3_nt: TGTGCCAGCAGCTCTACAGGGTCTGGGGCCAACGTCCTGACTTTC
d_call: TRBD1; v_call: TRBV10-3; j_call: TRBJ1-2; clone_size: -; cdr3_length: 15; cdr3_aa: CAISDRDRGTLGYTF; cdr3_nt: TGTGCCATCAGTGACCGGGACAGGGGAACTCTTGGCTACACCTTC
d_call: TRBD1; v_call: TRBV2; j_call: TRBJ1-2; clone_size: -; cdr3_length: 13; cdr3_aa: CASIPRQGDGYTF; cdr3_nt: TGTGCCAGCATCCCAAGACAGGGGGATGGCTACACCTTC
d_call: TRBD1; v_call: TRBV5-6; j_call: TRBJ1-2; clone_size: -; cdr3_length: 13; cdr3_aa: CASRTTGGYGYTF; cdr3_nt: TGTGCCAGCAGGACGACAGGGGGTTACGGCTACACCTTC
d_call: TRBD1; v_call: TRBV7-2; j_call: TRBJ2-3; clone_size: -; cdr3_length: 14; cdr3_aa: CASSGTASTDTQYF; cdr3_nt: TGTGCCAGCAGCGGGACAGCTAGCACAGATACGCAGTATTTT
d_call: -; v_call: TRBV18; j_call: TRBJ1-6; clone_size: -; cdr3_length: 15; cdr3_aa: CASSLQTGGGSPLHF; cdr3_nt: TGTGCCAGCTCACTACAGACAGGCGGGGGTTCACCCCTCCACTTT
d_call: TRBD1; v_call: TRBV6-5; j_call: TRBJ1-4; clone_size: -; cdr3_length: 14; cdr3_aa: CASSYSGTGEKLFF; cdr3_nt: TGTGCCAGCAGTTACTCGGGGACAGGGGAAAAACTGTTTTTT
d_call: TRBD2; v_call: TRBV9; j_call: TRBJ2-5; clone_size: -; cdr3_length: 14; cdr3_aa: CASAWGGGQETQYF; cdr3_nt: TGTGCCAGCGCGTGGGGGGGAGGGCAAGAGACCCAGTACTTC
d_call: TRBD1; v_call: TRBV4-2; j_call: TRBJ2-3; clone_size: -; cdr3_length: 16; cdr3_aa: CASSQAGTGGPDTQYF; cdr3_nt: TGTGCCAGCAGCCAAGCCGGGACAGGGGGCCCAGATACGCAGTATTTT
d_call: TRBD2; v_call: TRBV7-2; j_call: TRBJ2-7; clone_size: -; cdr3_length: 13; cdr3_aa: CASSPGLALEQYF; cdr3_nt: TGTGCCAGCAGCCCGGGACTAGCGCTCGAGCAGTACTTC
d_call: -; v_call: TRBV10-3; j_call: TRBJ2-1; clone_size: -; cdr3_length: 14; cdr3_aa: CAIRELSGYNEQFF; cdr3_nt: TGTGCCATCAGAGAGCTGTCAGGTTACAATGAGCAGTTCTTC
d_call: -; v_call: TRBV4-1; j_call: TRBJ1-5; clone_size: -; cdr3_length: 15; cdr3_aa: CASSQRTPSNQPQHF; cdr3_nt: TGCGCCAGCAGCCAACGGACACCAAGCAATCAGCCCCAGCATTTT
d_call: TRBD2; v_call: TRBV6-5; j_call: TRBJ2-7; clone_size: -; cdr3_length: 12; cdr3_aa: CASSVSGVEQYF; cdr3_nt: TGTGCCAGCAGTGTTAGCGGGGTCGAGCAGTACTTC
d_call: -; v_call: TRBV5-1; j_call: TRBJ1-1; clone_size: -; cdr3_length: 11; cdr3_aa: CASSLDKGAFF; cdr3_nt: TGCGCCAGCAGCTTGGATAAGGGGGCTTTCTTT
d_call: -; v_call: TRBV7-6; j_call: TRBJ2-7; clone_size: -; cdr3_length: 14; cdr3_aa: CASSLGSDSYEQYF; cdr3_nt: TGTGCCAGCAGCTTAGGCTCCGACAGTTACGAGCAGTACTTC
d_call: TRBD2; v_call: TRBV4-3; j_call: TRBJ2-7; clone_size: -; cdr3_length: 19; cdr3_aa: CASSPSPVAGGPVGYEQYF; cdr3_nt: TGCGCCAGCAGCCCATCCCCCGTAGCGGGGGGGCCCGTCGGATACGAGCAGTACTTC
d_call: TRBD2; v_call: TRBV10-3; j_call: TRBJ2-1; clone_size: -; cdr3_length: 16; cdr3_aa: CAISLQLAGSGDEQFF; cdr3_nt: TGTGCCATCAGTTTACAACTAGCGGGGTCAGGGGATGAGCAGTTCTTC
d_call: TRBD1; v_call: TRBV7-9; j_call: TRBJ1-2; clone_size: -; cdr3_length: 14; cdr3_aa: CASQTGTRGYGYTF; cdr3_nt: TGTGCCAGCCAGACAGGGACGAGGGGCTATGGCTACACCTTC
d_call: TRBD1; v_call: TRBV19; j_call: TRBJ2-7; clone_size: -; cdr3_length: 15; cdr3_aa: CASSIRGQGYYEQYF; cdr3_nt: TGTGCCAGTAGTATAAGGGGACAGGGCTACTACGAGCAGTACTTC
d_call: TRBD2; v_call: TRBV5-1; j_call: TRBJ2-2; clone_size: few; cdr3_length: 18; cdr3_aa: CASSPHPEGTSGSGELFF; cdr3_nt: TGCGCCAGCAGCCCACACCCGGAGGGGACTAGCGGTTCCGGGGAGCTGTTTTTT
d_call: -; v_call: TRBV7-2; j_call: TRBJ1-4; clone_size: -; cdr3_length: 13; cdr3_aa: CASSPNQGEKLFF; cdr3_nt: TGTGCCAGCAGCCCTAACCAGGGAGAAAAACTGTTTTTT
d_call: -; v_call: TRBV15; j_call: TRBJ2-1; clone_size: -; cdr3_length: 13; cdr3_aa: CATGLPGRNEQFF; cdr3_nt: TGTGCCACCGGCCTCCCGGGTCGCAATGAGCAGTTCTTC
d_call: TRBD2; v_call: TRBV10-3; j_call: TRBJ2-7; clone_size: -; cdr3_length: 17; cdr3_aa: CAISPGTSGGSSYEQYF; cdr3_nt: TGTGCCATCAGCCCCGGGACTAGCGGGGGAAGCTCCTACGAGCAGTACTTC
d_call: -; v_call: TRBV2; j_call: TRBJ2-2; clone_size: few; cdr3_length: 11; cdr3_aa: CASTSSGELFF; cdr3_nt: TGTGCCAGCACTAGCTCCGGGGAGCTGTTTTTT
d_call: TRBD1; v_call: TRBV7-9; j_call: TRBJ1-2; clone_size: -; cdr3_length: 15; cdr3_aa: CASSVGQGGPLNLAF; cdr3_nt: TGTGCCAGCAGCGTCGGACAGGGGGGCCCATTGAACTTGGCCTTC
d_call: -; v_call: TRBV19; j_call: TRBJ1-6; clone_size: -; cdr3_length: 17; cdr3_aa: CASRPGAGRGPNSPLHF; cdr3_nt: TGTGCCAGTAGGCCCGGGGCCGGCAGGGGACCAAATTCACCCCTCCACTTT
d_call: -; v_call: TRBV13; j_call: TRBJ2-7; clone_size: -; cdr3_length: 13; cdr3_aa: CASSPTGRYEQYF; cdr3_nt: TGTGCCAGCAGCCCGACAGGACGGTACGAGCAGTACTTC
d_call: -; v_call: TRBV19; j_call: TRBJ1-5; clone_size: -; cdr3_length: 18; cdr3_aa: CASSILPPGGDSNQPQHF; cdr3_nt: TGTGCCAGTAGTATTCTGCCCCCCGGGGGAGACAGCAATCAGCCCCAGCATTTT
d_call: -; v_call: TRBV15; j_call: TRBJ2-7; clone_size: -; cdr3_length: 16; cdr3_aa: CATSREYLQGTYEQYF; cdr3_nt: TGTGCCACCAGCAGAGAGTATCTTCAGGGGACCTACGAGCAGTACTTC
d_call: -; v_call: TRBV7-2; j_call: TRBJ1-1; clone_size: -; cdr3_length: 15; cdr3_aa: CASSPQTGANTEAFF; cdr3_nt: TGTGCCAGCAGCCCCCAGACAGGAGCGAACACTGAAGCTTTCTTT
d_call: TRBD2; v_call: TRBV4-2; j_call: TRBJ2-1; clone_size: -; cdr3_length: 16; cdr3_aa: CASSPLAGGPYNEQFF; cdr3_nt: TGTGCCAGCAGCCCCTTAGCGGGGGGGCCCTACAATGAGCAGTTCTTC
d_call: -; v_call: TRBV27; j_call: TRBJ2-7; clone_size: few; cdr3_length: 12; cdr3_aa: CASSLSGGQQYF; cdr3_nt: TGTGCCAGCAGTTTATCGGGGGGGCAGCAGTACTTC
d_call: TRBD1; v_call: TRBV18; j_call: TRBJ1-5; clone_size: -; cdr3_length: 17; cdr3_aa: CASSPVPGQLFSWPQHF; cdr3_nt: TGTGCCAGCTCACCGGTGCCGGGACAGCTCTTTTCGTGGCCCCAGCATTTT
d_call: -; v_call: TRBV9; j_call: TRBJ1-3; clone_size: -; cdr3_length: 17; cdr3_aa: CASSPTGVAGWGNTIYF; cdr3_nt: TGTGCCAGCAGCCCAACCGGGGTAGCGGGGTGGGGAAACACCATATATTTT
d_call: -; v_call: TRBV7-6; j_call: TRBJ2-1; clone_size: -; cdr3_length: 11; cdr3_aa: CASSQRNEQFF; cdr3_nt: TGTGCCAGCAGCCAGCGGAATGAGCAGTTCTTC
d_call: TRBD1; v_call: TRBV10-3; j_call: TRBJ2-2; clone_size: once; cdr3_length: 16; cdr3_aa: CAISDEDRGHTGELFF; cdr3_nt: TGTGCCATCAGTGATGAGGACAGGGGGCATACCGGGGAGCTGTTTTTT
d_call: -; v_call: TRBV4-3; j_call: TRBJ1-2; clone_size: few; cdr3_length: 16; cdr3_aa: CASSQDQFRGGYGYTF; cdr3_nt: TGCGCCAGCAGCCAAGACCAATTCAGGGGCGGTTATGGCTACACCTTC
d_call: -; v_call: TRBV11-2; j_call: TRBJ2-5; clone_size: -; cdr3_length: 12; cdr3_aa: CASGGGGETQYF; cdr3_nt: TGTGCCAGCGGCGGGGGCGGCGAGACCCAGTACTTC
d_call: TRBD1; v_call: TRBV5-1; j_call: TRBJ2-7; clone_size: -; cdr3_length: 16; cdr3_aa: CASSRSDRGSSYEQYF; cdr3_nt: TGCGCCAGCAGCCGATCGGACAGGGGGAGCTCCTACGAGCAGTACTTC
d_call: -; v_call: TRBV29-1; j_call: TRBJ2-3; clone_size: -; cdr3_length: 14; cdr3_aa: CSVERGRGTDTQYF; cdr3_nt: TGCAGCGTTGAAAGGGGGAGGGGCACAGATACGCAGTATTTT